Described below is a single TCR beta chain sequence and its context. Its target is unknown. This specimen comes from a study of graft-versus-host responses after intestinal transplantation. The overall study: Multivisceral, liver-intestinal, or isolated intestinal grafts were transplanted into recipients. Whole-study findings and limits: Individuals carrying graft-donor T cell macrochimerism showed high graft-versus-host to host-versus-graft clonal ratios in allografts. GvH clone levels peaked in circulation, and this peak was associated with early post-transplant HvG declines. GvH clones occurred in recipient marrow; some first appeared in ileum or blood.

CDR3 length: 13 amino acids. V was shortened by 2 bases and J by 12 bases, with 11 bases between the two germline ends. Germline lookup yields CDR1 MNHEY and CDR2 SVGAGI. Data came from immunoSEQ multiplex PCR; TCRdb stores just in-frame clones and leaves some out. The table lists tens of thousands of clones, around nine tenths of them singletons. This chain links TRBV6-5 with TRBJ1-6; D gene ambiguous. This sequence was found in a human patient who received an intestinal transplant, so some T cells may come from the graft donor. Sequencing was performed on PBMCs, taken 26 days after transplant. The CDR3 coding sequence is TGTGCCAGCAGTTACGAACAGAAACTACCCCTCCACTTT. Its protein product is CASSYEQKLPLHF.